This T cell receptor (beta chain) was identified during a study of shared clonotypes between healthy human individuals. Some clones are missing from TCRdb's copy, which holds only in-frame ones; the method was immunoSEQ multiplex PCR. The table records 1.5 million to 2.5 million clones, around 96% of them present only once. The CDR3 loop spans 13 amino acids. V was pared by 6 bases and J by 8 bases, with 6 bases of the junction left unmatched. Per the germline V gene, CDR1 is SEHNR and CDR2 is FQNEAQ (reference sequence). The naive CD8 fraction comprised CD45RO-negative cells positively selected for CCR7 and excluded terminally differentiated effector memory CD45RA+ cells. The study drew its donors from healthy HIV-negative adults without recent acute infections or vaccinations. All donors were Caucasian adults living in Nashville, Tennessee.

The sample taken for sequencing was naive CD8+ T cells sorted from blood. The receptor was derived from a man between 18 and 35 years old in good health. V is TRBV7-9 and J is TRBJ2-1, with 8 nucleotides matching TRBD1. The CDR3 DNA sequence: TGTGCCAGCAGGGGAGGACAGGGTGATGAGCAGTTCTTC. Translation: CASRGGQGDEQFF.